This TCR beta chain was profiled in a study of beta chain features in type 1 diabetes. Study as a whole: Patients were similar to healthy donors in age and gender (as well as in cell yields). Findings of the study overall: When VDJ junctions were examined, type 1 diabetes patients showed fewer insertions and more deletions. cDNA-based sequencing might over-represent cells highly expressing TCR.

In its sample, this clone was seen a few times. Antigen unknown. Germline assignment: CDR1 SGHKS and CDR2 YYEKEE (reference sequence). Unmatched junction bases numbered 16, after V lost 6 bases and J lost 4 bases. The CDR3 is 16 residues long. The authors reverse transcribed all of the isolated RNA, so sequencing captured expressed TCRB transcripts. About 3.4 million reads per sample on average were obtained from naive, central memory and regulatory T cell samples. The table came from immunoSEQ multiplex PCR; TCRdb's copy has only in-frame clones and leaves some out. The sample holds about 290,000 clones, under 8.5% seen once.

The chain joins TRBV5-5 to TRBJ2-7, with TRBD1 identical over 7 bases. Sequenced: central memory CD4+ T cells from blood. The sequence was collected from a woman between 18 and 29 years old in good health. The CDR3 coding sequence is TGTGCCAGCACTGACAGGGCAGTCACCCCTGGATACGAGCAGTACGTC. This translates into CASTDRAVTPGYEQYV.